This TCR beta chain comes out of a study of blood T cell repertoires in COVID-19. Trimming took off 6 bases at V and 9 bases at J, with 20 bases between the two ends. CDR3 length equals 14 residues. Germline assignment: CDR1 MDHEN and CDR2 SYDVKM. All recovered Cohort 3 donors got two negative PCRs, got clearance, or saw symptom resolution. Authors' methods: Amplification of reference gene primers was used by the study to estimate nucleated cell counts. Produced via immunoSEQ multiplex PCR; TCRdb's table is partial and in-frame only. V and J calls and clone size follow that table, whereas D and trimming were derived from the DNA. Found here are approximately 200,000 clones, roughly 87% of them singletons; the top ten hold 11%.

Sequenced input: PBMCs or T cells enriched from blood (not recorded which). The chain employs TRBV28 and TRBJ1-1, with D perhaps matching TRBD1 (5 bases). The TCR sequence derives from a man younger than 40 who had recovered from COVID-19. CDR3 amino acids: CASSNDRVPWKAFF. The CDR3 DNA is TGTGCCAGCAGCAACGACAGAGTCCCTTGGAAAGCTTTCTTT.